These 2 T cell receptor beta chains share one sample of origin, sequenced in a study of radiation and T cells in renal cell carcinoma. The method was immunoSEQ multiplex PCR; TCRdb's version includes in-frame clones alone and lacks a portion of them. Of around 94,000 clones in the sample, roughly 80% were seen once. Time point in this sample: blood 4 weeks post-SBRT, at nephrectomy. Treatment here: 15 Gy SBRT to primary tumor, nephrectomy 4 weeks later. The sequencing here drew on blood, taken from a patient whose treatment included radiotherapy and nephrectomy. All receptors derive from a man aged 50 to 59 with renal cell carcinoma.

V gene TRBV7-9 combines with J gene TRBJ1-2, with unresolved D. CDR1 is SEHNR, CDR2 FQNEAQ, per germline (reference sequence). V lost 7 bases, J lost 8 bases, and 5 bases lay in between. CDR3 size: 9 residues. CDR3 sequence reads: CASTPGYTF. The CDR3 DNA sequence: TGTGCCAGCACCCCGGGCTACACCTTC.

The chain joins TRBV6-4 to TRBJ1-2; unclear D gene. Trimming took 4 bases from V and 7 from J, leaving 19 bases between them. This CDR3 comprises 15 residues. Germline assignment: CDR1 MRHNA and CDR2 SNTAGT. The DNA for the CDR3 is TGTGCCAGCAGTGTCACGGAGGGCTCCAAGGGTGGCTACACCTTC. Amino acid sequence: CASSVTEGSKGGYTF.